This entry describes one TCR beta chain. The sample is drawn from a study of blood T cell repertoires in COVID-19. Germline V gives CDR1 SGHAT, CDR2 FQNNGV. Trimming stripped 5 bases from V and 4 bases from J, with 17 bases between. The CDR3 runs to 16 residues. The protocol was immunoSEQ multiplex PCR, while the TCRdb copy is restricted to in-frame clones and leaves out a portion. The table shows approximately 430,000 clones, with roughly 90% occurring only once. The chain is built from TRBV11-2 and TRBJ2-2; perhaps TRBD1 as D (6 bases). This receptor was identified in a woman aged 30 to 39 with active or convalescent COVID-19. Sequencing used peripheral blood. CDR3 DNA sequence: TGTGCCAGCAGCATGTACAGGGCCGGTGGCACCGGGGAGCTGTTTTTT. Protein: CASSMYRAGGTGELFF.